A selection of T cell receptor beta chains follows, all from one sample in a study of blood T cell repertoires in COVID-19. Using immunoSEQ multiplex PCR, the repertoire was profiled, and TCRdb retains in-frame clones only, with some absent. This repertoire shows about 400,000 clones, around 90% found once; its top ten account for about 2.1%. The sample taken for sequencing was PBMCs or T cells enriched from blood (not recorded which). These TCRs come from a woman aged 40 to 55 with acute COVID-19. Each CDR3 is given with its conserved first and last residue. The D gene is left open where the match is weak. Not all rows give a size; the values are once, few, many and, for expanded clones, a class.

CDR3aa: CAISVAVQETQYF
CDR3nt: TGTGCCATCAGTGTAGCGGTCCAAGAGACCCAGTACTTC
v_gene: TRBV10-3
abundance: -
j_gene: TRBJ2-5
d_gene: -

CDR3aa: CASSQGTGSEAFF
CDR3nt: TGTGCCAGCAGCCAAGGCACCGGTTCTGAAGCTTTCTTT
v_gene: TRBV14
abundance: -
j_gene: TRBJ1-1
d_gene: -

CDR3aa: CASSLEEVTDTQYF
CDR3nt: TGTGCCAGCAGTCTCGAGGAGGTCACAGATACGCAGTATTTT
v_gene: TRBV25-1
abundance: -
j_gene: TRBJ2-3
d_gene: -

CDR3aa: CASSPRQGWYGDTEAFF
CDR3nt: TGTGCCAGCAGCCCAAGACAGGGTTGGTACGGGGACACTGAAGCTTTCTTT
v_gene: TRBV5-4
abundance: -
j_gene: TRBJ1-1
d_gene: TRBD1

CDR3aa: CASSLRGDTEAFF
CDR3nt: TGCGCCAGCAGCCTCAGGGGGGACACTGAAGCTTTCTTT
v_gene: TRBV4-1
abundance: -
j_gene: TRBJ1-1
d_gene: TRBD1

CDR3aa: CASSLLGGWNGYTF
CDR3nt: TGTGCCAGCAGTTTATTAGGGGGCTGGAATGGCTACACCTTC
v_gene: TRBV28
abundance: -
j_gene: TRBJ1-2
d_gene: TRBD1

CDR3aa: CASSARDRDDYEQYF
CDR3nt: TGTGCCAGCAGCGCCCGGGACAGGGATGACTACGAGCAGTACTTC
v_gene: TRBV7-6
abundance: once
j_gene: TRBJ2-7
d_gene: TRBD1

CDR3aa: CASSARGEAYNEQFF
CDR3nt: TGTGCCAGCAGCGCGCGGGGGGAGGCCTACAATGAGCAGTTCTTC
v_gene: TRBV9
abundance: -
j_gene: TRBJ2-1
d_gene: TRBD2

CDR3aa: CSVDKPQAPGNTIYF
CDR3nt: TGCAGCGTCGACAAGCCCCAGGCCCCTGGAAACACCATATATTTT
v_gene: TRBV29-1
abundance: -
j_gene: TRBJ1-3
d_gene: -

CDR3aa: CASSANRGGNTIYF
CDR3nt: TGTGCCAGCAGTGCGAACCGAGGCGGAAACACCATATATTTT
v_gene: TRBV2
abundance: -
j_gene: TRBJ1-3
d_gene: -

CDR3aa: CASRLTRNTEAFF
CDR3nt: TGTGCCAGCAGACTAACGAGGAACACTGAAGCTTTCTTT
v_gene: TRBV7-2
abundance: -
j_gene: TRBJ1-1
d_gene: -

CDR3aa: CASSPDRGGFGEQYF
CDR3nt: TGTGCCAGCTCACCGGACAGGGGGGGTTTCGGCGAGCAGTACTTC
v_gene: TRBV18
abundance: -
j_gene: TRBJ2-7
d_gene: TRBD1

CDR3aa: CASSLLAGAYYEQYF
CDR3nt: TGTGCCAGCAGTTTACTAGCGGGGGCCTACTACGAGCAGTACTTC
v_gene: TRBV27
abundance: -
j_gene: TRBJ2-7
d_gene: TRBD2

CDR3aa: CASSQDAAIEGYTF
CDR3nt: TGTGCCAGCAGCCAAGATGCGGCGATCGAGGGCTACACCTTC
v_gene: TRBV3-1/TRBV3-2
abundance: -
j_gene: TRBJ1-2
d_gene: -

CDR3aa: CATSDHTSGGTNTGELFF
CDR3nt: TGTGCCACCAGTGATCATACTAGCGGGGGAACGAACACCGGGGAGCTGTTTTTT
v_gene: TRBV24-1
abundance: -
j_gene: TRBJ2-2
d_gene: TRBD2

CDR3aa: CASSLRLGGETQYF
CDR3nt: TGTGCCAGCAGCTTGAGGCTCGGGGGAGAGACCCAGTACTTC
v_gene: TRBV5-8
abundance: -
j_gene: TRBJ2-5
d_gene: -

CDR3aa: CASSLIIVDTQYF
CDR3nt: TGTGCCAGCAGCTTAATAATAGTAGATACGCAGTATTTT
v_gene: TRBV7-9
abundance: -
j_gene: TRBJ2-3
d_gene: -

CDR3aa: CAPRYEQYF
CDR3nt: TGTGCCCCTCGCTACGAGCAGTACTTC
v_gene: TRBV5-8
abundance: -
j_gene: TRBJ2-7
d_gene: -

CDR3aa: CASKSTENYGYTF
CDR3nt: TGTGCCAGCAAGTCGACAGAGAACTATGGCTACACCTTC
v_gene: TRBV2
abundance: -
j_gene: TRBJ1-2
d_gene: -

CDR3aa: CASSRREEVPQHF
CDR3nt: TGTGCCAGCAGCCGCCGGGAAGAGGTGCCCCAGCATTTT
v_gene: TRBV7-9
abundance: -
j_gene: TRBJ1-5
d_gene: -

CDR3aa: CASSPQTEGAHTEAFF
CDR3nt: TGTGCCAGCAGCCCCCAGACGGAGGGAGCGCACACTGAAGCTTTCTTT
v_gene: TRBV11-2
abundance: -
j_gene: TRBJ1-1
d_gene: -

CDR3aa: CASSGQGMFQPQHF
CDR3nt: TGTGCCAGCAGCGGACAGGGGATGTTTCAGCCCCAGCATTTT
v_gene: TRBV2
abundance: -
j_gene: TRBJ1-5
d_gene: TRBD1

CDR3aa: CVSRQGSADTQYF
CDR3nt: TGTGTATCCCGACAGGGGAGCGCAGATACGCAGTATTTT
v_gene: TRBV12-3/TRBV12-4
abundance: -
j_gene: TRBJ2-3
d_gene: TRBD1

CDR3aa: CASSLANTYEQYF
CDR3nt: TGTGCCAGCAGTTTGGCCAACACCTACGAGCAGTACTTC
v_gene: TRBV12-3/TRBV12-4
abundance: -
j_gene: TRBJ2-7
d_gene: -

CDR3aa: CASIGVRDSPLSQHF
CDR3nt: TGTGCCAGCATAGGGGTCCGGGACAGTCCCTTAAGTCAGCATTTT
v_gene: TRBV2
abundance: -
j_gene: TRBJ1-5
d_gene: TRBD1

CDR3aa: CASNSQPQGPYGYTF
CDR3nt: TGTGCCAGCAACTCACAACCACAGGGCCCCTATGGCTACACCTTC
v_gene: TRBV11-2
abundance: -
j_gene: TRBJ1-2
d_gene: -

CDR3aa: CASNTVSNSYEQYF
CDR3nt: TGTGCCAGTAACACAGTTTCGAACTCCTACGAGCAGTACTTC
v_gene: TRBV24-1
abundance: -
j_gene: TRBJ2-7
d_gene: -

CDR3aa: CASSFRQGRETQYF
CDR3nt: TGTGCCAGCAGCTTTCGACAGGGAAGGGAGACCCAGTACTTC
v_gene: TRBV7-2
abundance: -
j_gene: TRBJ2-5
d_gene: TRBD1

CDR3aa: CASSLIGQGRTEAFF
CDR3nt: TGTGCCAGCAGCTTAATCGGACAGGGACGAACTGAAGCTTTCTTT
v_gene: TRBV7-9
abundance: -
j_gene: TRBJ1-1
d_gene: TRBD1

CDR3aa: CAWADSPNTEAFF
CDR3nt: TGTGCCTGGGCAGACAGCCCGAACACTGAAGCTTTCTTT
v_gene: TRBV30
abundance: -
j_gene: TRBJ1-1
d_gene: -

CDR3aa: CASSLGGLNNSPLHF
CDR3nt: TGTGCCAGCAGCTTGGGGGGGCTGAATAATTCACCCCTCCACTTT
v_gene: TRBV7-9
abundance: few
j_gene: TRBJ1-6
d_gene: -

CDR3aa: CASSYGGEITGELFF
CDR3nt: TGTGCCAGCAGTTACGGCGGGGAGATCACCGGGGAGCTGTTTTTT
v_gene: TRBV6-2/TRBV6-3
abundance: few
j_gene: TRBJ2-2
d_gene: -

CDR3aa: CATPRAQAGGGNQPQHF
CDR3nt: TGTGCCACCCCGAGGGCACAGGCAGGGGGAGGCAATCAGCCCCAGCATTTT
v_gene: TRBV19
abundance: -
j_gene: TRBJ1-5
d_gene: TRBD1

CDR3aa: CASSGTTGTYGYTF
CDR3nt: TGCGCCAGCAGCGGGACGACAGGGACCTATGGCTACACCTTC
v_gene: TRBV5-1
abundance: -
j_gene: TRBJ1-2
d_gene: TRBD1

CDR3aa: CASRLRTHYNEQFF
CDR3nt: TGTGCCAGCAGGTTAAGAACACACTACAATGAGCAGTTCTTC
v_gene: TRBV11-3
abundance: -
j_gene: TRBJ2-1
d_gene: -

CDR3aa: CASSLDPGWPNEKLFF
CDR3nt: TGTGCCAGCAGCTTAGACCCAGGGTGGCCTAATGAAAAACTGTTTTTT
v_gene: TRBV11-2
abundance: -
j_gene: TRBJ1-4
d_gene: -

CDR3aa: CASNQRQGDRAGQPQHF
CDR3nt: TGTGCCAGCAACCAAAGACAGGGGGATAGGGCCGGTCAGCCCCAGCATTTT
v_gene: TRBV21-1
abundance: -
j_gene: TRBJ1-5
d_gene: -

CDR3aa: CASSSTRGIHTEAFF
CDR3nt: TGTGCCAGCAGTTCCACCAGGGGGATCCACACTGAAGCTTTCTTT
v_gene: TRBV27
abundance: once
j_gene: TRBJ1-1
d_gene: TRBD1

CDR3aa: CASSPSGGANADTQYF
CDR3nt: TGTGCCAGCAGTCCTAGCGGGGGGGCCAATGCAGATACGCAGTATTTT
v_gene: TRBV2
abundance: once
j_gene: TRBJ2-3
d_gene: TRBD2

CDR3aa: CASIGGRQGGNTIYF
CDR3nt: TGTGCCAGCATAGGGGGGAGACAGGGAGGAAACACCATATATTTT
v_gene: TRBV6-5
abundance: -
j_gene: TRBJ1-3
d_gene: TRBD1

CDR3aa: CASSLVAGDNNEQFF
CDR3nt: TGTGCCAGCAGCTTAGTTGCGGGGGATAACAATGAGCAGTTCTTC
v_gene: TRBV7-7
abundance: few
j_gene: TRBJ2-1
d_gene: TRBD2

CDR3aa: CASSLGQGNEKLFF
CDR3nt: TGTGCCAGCAGCTTAGGGCAGGGTAATGAAAAACTGTTTTTT
v_gene: TRBV7-9
abundance: few
j_gene: TRBJ1-4
d_gene: -

CDR3aa: CASSFSQRGPGETQYF
CDR3nt: TGTGCCAGCAGCTTTAGCCAGCGGGGGCCGGGGGAGACCCAGTACTTC
v_gene: TRBV5-4
abundance: -
j_gene: TRBJ2-5
d_gene: TRBD2

CDR3aa: CASSLNSGKETQYF
CDR3nt: TGTGCCAGCAGCTTAAACAGTGGAAAAGAGACCCAGTACTTC
v_gene: TRBV11-2
abundance: -
j_gene: TRBJ2-5
d_gene: -

CDR3aa: CASSLASGKQFF
CDR3nt: TGTGCCAGCAGCTTAGCTTCGGGAAAGCAGTTCTTC
v_gene: TRBV7-9
abundance: few
j_gene: TRBJ2-1
d_gene: -

CDR3aa: CASSLSGQAYNEQFF
CDR3nt: TGTGCCAGCAGCCTCTCGGGACAGGCATACAATGAGCAGTTCTTC
v_gene: TRBV5-6
abundance: -
j_gene: TRBJ2-1
d_gene: TRBD1

CDR3aa: CAISESFGTGRETQYF
CDR3nt: TGTGCCATCAGTGAGTCGTTTGGGACAGGAAGGGAGACCCAGTACTTC
v_gene: TRBV10-3
abundance: -
j_gene: TRBJ2-5
d_gene: TRBD1

CDR3aa: CASSLVGTAGNTIYF
CDR3nt: TGTGCCAGCAGCTTAGTTGGGACAGCCGGAAACACCATATATTTT
v_gene: TRBV7-2
abundance: -
j_gene: TRBJ1-3
d_gene: TRBD1

CDR3aa: CASSPLAGVVGRFF
CDR3nt: TGTGCCAGTAGTCCCCTAGCGGGAGTCGTAGGGAGGTTCTTC
v_gene: TRBV19
abundance: -
j_gene: TRBJ2-1
d_gene: TRBD2

CDR3aa: CATPTPEGHPYEQYF
CDR3nt: TGTGCCACCCCTACTCCAGAGGGACACCCTTACGAGCAGTACTTC
v_gene: TRBV24-1
abundance: -
j_gene: TRBJ2-7
d_gene: -

CDR3aa: CASTPRGNTEAFF
CDR3nt: TGTGCCAGTACCCCCAGGGGGAACACTGAAGCTTTCTTT
v_gene: TRBV19
abundance: -
j_gene: TRBJ1-1
d_gene: -

CDR3aa: CASSTGQGSSGNTIYF
CDR3nt: TGTGCCAGTAGTACGGGACAGGGGAGCTCTGGAAACACCATATATTTT
v_gene: TRBV19
abundance: -
j_gene: TRBJ1-3
d_gene: TRBD1

CDR3aa: CASIPLAGHLDEQFF
CDR3nt: TGCGCCAGCATCCCTCTAGCGGGCCACCTCGATGAGCAGTTCTTC
v_gene: TRBV10-1
abundance: -
j_gene: TRBJ2-1
d_gene: TRBD2